This TCR beta chain was retrieved from a study of identical twins. TCRdb analysed the 5' RACE reads with MiXCR anew, one entry per CDR3 protein. The top ten clones hold less than 2.5% of a sample with hundreds of thousands of distinct CDR3 sequences, under 9% of them seen once. The same data also went into a second study, on yellow fever vaccine responses in identical twins.

The sequence was collected from a woman aged 18-29 years in good health. The sequenced sample consisted of memory (CD45RO+) T cells sorted from blood.

Written as DNA, the CDR3 is TGCAGTGCTAGTAACGCGGGAGCCCCAACCGGGGAGCTGTTTTTT. Translation: CSASNAGAPTGELFF. V usage is TRBV20-1 and J usage is TRBJ2-2, with 7 bases identical to TRBD2. The CDR3 sequence is 15 residues long. Germline CDR1 is DFQATT and CDR2 is SNEGSKA (reference sequence). Trimming at V came to 3 bases and at J to 5 bases, leaving 9 bases not matched to a gene.